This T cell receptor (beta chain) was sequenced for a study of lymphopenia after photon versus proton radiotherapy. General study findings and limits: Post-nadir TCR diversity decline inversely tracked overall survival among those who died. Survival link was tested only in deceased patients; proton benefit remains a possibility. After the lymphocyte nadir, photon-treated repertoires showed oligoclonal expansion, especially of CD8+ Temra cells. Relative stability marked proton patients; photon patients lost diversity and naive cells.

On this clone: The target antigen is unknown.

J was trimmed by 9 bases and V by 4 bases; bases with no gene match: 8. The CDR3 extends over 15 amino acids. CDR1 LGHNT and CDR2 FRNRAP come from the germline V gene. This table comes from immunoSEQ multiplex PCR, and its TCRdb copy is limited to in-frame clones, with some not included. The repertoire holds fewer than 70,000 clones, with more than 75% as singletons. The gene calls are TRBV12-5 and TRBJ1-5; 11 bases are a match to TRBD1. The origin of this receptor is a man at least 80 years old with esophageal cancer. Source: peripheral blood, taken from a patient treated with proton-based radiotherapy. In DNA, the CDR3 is TGTGCTAGTGGTTGGGGACAGGGGGAGAGGGGGCCCCAGCATTTT. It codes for CASGWGQGERGPQHF.